This T cell receptor (beta chain) is from a study of cytomegalovirus exposure and HLA in healthy donors. Study as a whole: In an earlier analysis, some 110 million unique TCR beta sequences were found from about 190 million T cells. Study observations and caveats: About 87% or about 30% of the time was how often most TCR beta V segments were productive, according to an earlier analysis.

The PCR was carried out with 60 Vbeta primers and 13 Jbeta primers. Repertoires were generated with immunoSEQ multiplex PCR, while TCRdb's copy carries only in-frame clones and drops some. The sample lists about 120,000 clones, approximately 67% occurring once. As regards this clone: Its antigen remains unidentified. Compared with germline, one end of the junction differs, possibly owing to a read error.

This receptor was identified in a young man in good health and CMV-seronegative. Sequences were obtained from PBMCs.

The CDR3 is CGVDAGRETQYF. The CDR3 region has the DNA TGCGGCGTTGACGCAGGGCGGGAGACCCAGTACTTC. This sequence joins TRBV29-1 and TRBJ2-5; TRBD1 might be the D (5 bases). CDR1 is SQVTM, CDR2 ANQGSEA, per germline. This CDR3 has 12 amino acids.